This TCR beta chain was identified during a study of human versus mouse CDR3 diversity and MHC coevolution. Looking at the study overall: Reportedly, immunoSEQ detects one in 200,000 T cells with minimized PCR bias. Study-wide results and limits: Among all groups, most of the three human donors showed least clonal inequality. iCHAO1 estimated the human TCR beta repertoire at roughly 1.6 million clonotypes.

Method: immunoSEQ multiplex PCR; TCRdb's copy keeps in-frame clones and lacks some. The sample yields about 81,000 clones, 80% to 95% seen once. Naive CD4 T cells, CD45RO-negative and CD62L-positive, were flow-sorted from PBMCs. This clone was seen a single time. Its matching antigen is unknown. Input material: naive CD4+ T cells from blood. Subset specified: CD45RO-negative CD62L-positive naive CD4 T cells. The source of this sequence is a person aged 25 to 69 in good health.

CDR3 sequence (DNA): TGTGCCAGTAGTGAAGTCTCGACTAGCGGCCAAGAGACCCAGTACTTC. Translation gives CASSEVSTSGQETQYF. The rearrangement links TRBV19 to TRBJ2-5; TRBD2 aligns across 9 bases. J lost 1 base, V lost 5 bases, and 8 bases had no gene match. The CDR3 has 16 residues. CDR1 and CDR2 (germline): LNHDA, SQIVND (reference sequence).